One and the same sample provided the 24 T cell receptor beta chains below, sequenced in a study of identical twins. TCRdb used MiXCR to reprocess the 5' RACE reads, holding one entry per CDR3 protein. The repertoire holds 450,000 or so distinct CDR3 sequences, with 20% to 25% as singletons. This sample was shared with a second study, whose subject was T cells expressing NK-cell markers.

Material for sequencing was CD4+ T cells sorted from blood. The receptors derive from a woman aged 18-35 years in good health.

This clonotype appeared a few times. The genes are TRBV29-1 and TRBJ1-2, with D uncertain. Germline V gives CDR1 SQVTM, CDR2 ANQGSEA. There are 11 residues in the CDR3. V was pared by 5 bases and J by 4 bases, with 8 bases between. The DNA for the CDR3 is TGCAGCGTTTTGGTTGGCTATGGCTACACCTTC. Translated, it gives CSVLVGYGYTF.

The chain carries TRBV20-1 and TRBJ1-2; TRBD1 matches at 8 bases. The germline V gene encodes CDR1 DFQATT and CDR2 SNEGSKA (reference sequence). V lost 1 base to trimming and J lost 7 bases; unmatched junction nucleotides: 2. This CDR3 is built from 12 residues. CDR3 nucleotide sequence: TGCAGTGCTAGAGCAGGGGGCGCTGGCTACACCTTC. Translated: CSARAGGAGYTF.

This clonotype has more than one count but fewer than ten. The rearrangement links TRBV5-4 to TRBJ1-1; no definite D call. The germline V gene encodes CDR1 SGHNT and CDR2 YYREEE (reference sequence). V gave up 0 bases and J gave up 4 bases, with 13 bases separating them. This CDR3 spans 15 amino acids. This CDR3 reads CASSLEVGRTTEAFF. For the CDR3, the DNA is TGTGCCAGCAGCTTGGAAGTGGGTCGGACCACTGAAGCTTTCTTT.

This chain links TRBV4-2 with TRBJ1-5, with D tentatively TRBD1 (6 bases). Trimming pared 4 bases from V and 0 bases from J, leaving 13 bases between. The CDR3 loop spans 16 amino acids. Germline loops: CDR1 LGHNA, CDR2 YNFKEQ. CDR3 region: CASSPVGGISNQPQHF. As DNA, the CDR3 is TGTGCCAGCAGCCCCGTAGGGGGTATTAGCAATCAGCCCCAGCATTTT.

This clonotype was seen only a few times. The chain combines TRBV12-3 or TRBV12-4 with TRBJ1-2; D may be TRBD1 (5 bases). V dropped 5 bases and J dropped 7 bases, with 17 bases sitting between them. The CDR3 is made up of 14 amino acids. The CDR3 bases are TGTGCCAGCAGTCCTTACGCCCCCGGGGGTGGCTACACCTTC. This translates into CASSPYAPGGGYTF.

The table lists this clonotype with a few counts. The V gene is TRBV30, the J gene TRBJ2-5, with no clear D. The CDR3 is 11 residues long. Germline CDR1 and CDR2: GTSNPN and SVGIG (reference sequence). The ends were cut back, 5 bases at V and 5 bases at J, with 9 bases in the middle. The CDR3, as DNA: TGTGCCTGGGGGGTAGACGAGACCCAGTACTTC. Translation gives CAWGVDETQYF.

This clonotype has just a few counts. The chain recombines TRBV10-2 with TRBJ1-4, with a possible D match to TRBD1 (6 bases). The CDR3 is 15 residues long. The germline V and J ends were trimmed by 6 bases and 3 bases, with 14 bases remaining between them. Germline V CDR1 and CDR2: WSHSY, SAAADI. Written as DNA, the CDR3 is TGCGCCAGCAGCGAGGGGGAAGTTTCTAATGAAAAACTGTTTTTT. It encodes CASSEGEVSNEKLFF.

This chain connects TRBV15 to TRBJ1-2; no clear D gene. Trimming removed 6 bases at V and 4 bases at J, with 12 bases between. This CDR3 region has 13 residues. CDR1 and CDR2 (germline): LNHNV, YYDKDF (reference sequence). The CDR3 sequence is CATSETAIYGYTF. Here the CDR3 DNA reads TGTGCCACCAGTGAGACGGCGATCTATGGCTACACCTTC.

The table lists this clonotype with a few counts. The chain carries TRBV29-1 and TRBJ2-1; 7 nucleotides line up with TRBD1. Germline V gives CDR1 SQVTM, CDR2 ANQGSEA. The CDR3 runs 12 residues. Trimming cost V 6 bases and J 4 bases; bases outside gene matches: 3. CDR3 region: CSVRGQYNEQFF. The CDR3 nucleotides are TGCAGCGTCCGGGGACAGTACAATGAGCAGTTCTTC.

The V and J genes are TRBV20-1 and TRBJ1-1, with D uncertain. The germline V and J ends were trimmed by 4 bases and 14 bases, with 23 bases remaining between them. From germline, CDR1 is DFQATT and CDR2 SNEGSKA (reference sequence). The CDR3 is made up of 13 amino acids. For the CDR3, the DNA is TGCAGTGCTATTAGGCGGTCCGAGGGCCTTCGCTTCTTT. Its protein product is CSAIRRSEGLRFF.

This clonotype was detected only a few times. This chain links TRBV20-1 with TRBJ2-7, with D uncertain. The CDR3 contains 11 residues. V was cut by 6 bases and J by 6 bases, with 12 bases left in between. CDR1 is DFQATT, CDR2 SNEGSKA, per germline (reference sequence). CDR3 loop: CSAIGKFEQYF. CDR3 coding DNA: TGCAGTGCCATCGGCAAGTTCGAGCAGTACTTC.

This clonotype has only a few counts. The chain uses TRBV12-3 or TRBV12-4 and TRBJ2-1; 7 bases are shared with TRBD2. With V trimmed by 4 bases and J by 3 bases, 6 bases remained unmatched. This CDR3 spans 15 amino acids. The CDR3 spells CASSSSGGFYNEQFF. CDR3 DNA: TGTGCCAGCAGTTCCTCGGGGGGTTTCTACAATGAGCAGTTCTTC.

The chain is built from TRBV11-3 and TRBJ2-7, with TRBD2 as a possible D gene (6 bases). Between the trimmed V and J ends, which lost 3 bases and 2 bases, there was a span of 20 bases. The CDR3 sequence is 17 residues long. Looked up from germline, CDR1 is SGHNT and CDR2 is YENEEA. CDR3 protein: CASSFPRLARETYEQYF. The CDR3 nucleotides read TGTGCCAGCAGCTTCCCCCGGCTAGCGCGAGAGACCTACGAGCAGTACTTC.

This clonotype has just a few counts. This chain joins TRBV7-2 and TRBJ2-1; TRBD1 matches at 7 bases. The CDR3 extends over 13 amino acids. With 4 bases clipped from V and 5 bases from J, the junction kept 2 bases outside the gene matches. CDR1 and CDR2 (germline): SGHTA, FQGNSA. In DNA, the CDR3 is TGTGCCAGCAGCTACGACAGGGACAATGAGCAGTTCTTC. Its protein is CASSYDRDNEQFF.

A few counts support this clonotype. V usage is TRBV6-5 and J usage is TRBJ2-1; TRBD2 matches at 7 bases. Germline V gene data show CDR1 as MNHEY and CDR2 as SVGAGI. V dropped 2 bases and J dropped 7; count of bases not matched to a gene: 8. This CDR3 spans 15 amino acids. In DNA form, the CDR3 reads TGTGCCAGCAGTTACCGCGGTAGCGGGTCAAATGAGCAGTTCTTC. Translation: CASSYRGSGSNEQFF.

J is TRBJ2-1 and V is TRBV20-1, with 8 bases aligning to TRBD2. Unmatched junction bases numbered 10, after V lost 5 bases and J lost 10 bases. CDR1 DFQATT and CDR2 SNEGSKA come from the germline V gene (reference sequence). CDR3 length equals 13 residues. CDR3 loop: CSASRAGVWEQFF. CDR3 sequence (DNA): TGCAGTGCTTCCAGAGCGGGAGTGTGGGAGCAGTTCTTC.

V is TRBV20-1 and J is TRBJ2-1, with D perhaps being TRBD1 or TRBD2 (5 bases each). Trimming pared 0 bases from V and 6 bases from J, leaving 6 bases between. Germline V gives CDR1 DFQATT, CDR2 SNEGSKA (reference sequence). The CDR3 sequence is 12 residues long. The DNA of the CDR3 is TGCAGTGCTAGAGAGAGGGGCAATGAGCAGTTCTTC. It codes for CSARERGNEQFF.

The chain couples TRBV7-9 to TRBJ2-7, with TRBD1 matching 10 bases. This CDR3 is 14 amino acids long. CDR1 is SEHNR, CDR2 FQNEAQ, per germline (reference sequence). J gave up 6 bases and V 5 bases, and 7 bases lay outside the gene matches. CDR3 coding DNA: TGTGCCAGCAGCGGACAGGGGGAGGCGGGCGAGCAGTACTTC. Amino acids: CASSGQGEAGEQYF.

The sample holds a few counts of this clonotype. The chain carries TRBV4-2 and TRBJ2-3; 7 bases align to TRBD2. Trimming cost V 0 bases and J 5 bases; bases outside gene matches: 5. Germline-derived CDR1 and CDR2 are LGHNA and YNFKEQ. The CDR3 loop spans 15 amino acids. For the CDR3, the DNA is TGTGCCAGCAGCCAAGATCGTCTAGCGGTAGATACGCAGTATTTT. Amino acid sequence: CASSQDRLAVDTQYF.

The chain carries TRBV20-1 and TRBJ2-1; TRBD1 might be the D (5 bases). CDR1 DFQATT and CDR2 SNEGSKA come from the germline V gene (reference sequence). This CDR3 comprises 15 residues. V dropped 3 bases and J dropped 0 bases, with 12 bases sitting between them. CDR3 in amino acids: CSASGAVSSYNEQFF. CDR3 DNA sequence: TGCAGTGCTAGTGGGGCGGTAAGCTCCTACAATGAGCAGTTCTTC.

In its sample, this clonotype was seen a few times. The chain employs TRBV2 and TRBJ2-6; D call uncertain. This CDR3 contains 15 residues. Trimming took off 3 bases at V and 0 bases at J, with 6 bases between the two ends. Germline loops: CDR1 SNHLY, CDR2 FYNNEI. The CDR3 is CASSDLTSGANVLTF. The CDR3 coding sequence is TGTGCCAGCAGTGATCTGACCTCTGGGGCCAACGTCCTGACTTTC.

CDR3 residues: CASGPSGQQETQYF. The CDR3 DNA is TGTGCCAGCGGTCCGAGCGGCCAGCAAGAGACCCAGTACTTC. This sequence joins TRBV12-3 or TRBV12-4 and TRBJ2-5; D perhaps matches TRBD2 (5 bases). The CDR3 totals 14 residues. V lost 8 bases to trimming and J lost 2 bases, with 15 bases between them.

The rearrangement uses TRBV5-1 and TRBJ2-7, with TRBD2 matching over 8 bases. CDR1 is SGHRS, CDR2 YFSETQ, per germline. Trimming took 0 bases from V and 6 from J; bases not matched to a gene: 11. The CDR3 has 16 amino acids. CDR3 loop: CASSLDSGTRVGEQYF. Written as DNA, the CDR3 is TGCGCCAGCAGCTTGGACTCCGGGACTAGAGTCGGCGAGCAGTACTTC.

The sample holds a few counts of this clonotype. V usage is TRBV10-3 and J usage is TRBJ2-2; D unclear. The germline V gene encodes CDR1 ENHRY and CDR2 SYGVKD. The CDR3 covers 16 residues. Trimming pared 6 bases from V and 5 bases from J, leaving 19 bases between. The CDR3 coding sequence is TGTGCCATCAGACAACAGATCTCGGAGTGGACCGGGGAGCTGTTTTTT. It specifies CAIRQQISEWTGELFF.